The clone carrying this T cell receptor (beta chain) was detected many times. On each TCR cDNA molecule, a unique molecular identifier was present. TCRdb reanalysed the 5' RACE reads using MiXCR and keeps one entry per CDR3 protein. Of 35,000 to 55,000 distinct CDR3 sequences in the sample, approximately 6.8% were seen once. This entry is derived from a study of spatial heterogeneity in lung cancer. The time point here: sample taken at primary tumor resection. Whole RNA, isolated from tumor, nontumor lung or frozen PBMC, was sequenced without prior sorting. This clonotype was obtained from a female donor with early-stage non-small cell lung cancer. The input for sequencing was PBMCs, taken at surgery.

The CDR3 sequence is CASSSASLSSQTDVRDTQYF. The CDR3 DNA follows: TGTGCCAGCAGTTCAGCCTCCCTTTCGTCCCAGACGGACGTAAGAGATACGCAGTATTTT. The chain couples TRBV6-5 to TRBJ2-3; D is unresolved. Germline V CDR1 and CDR2: MNHEY, SVGAGI. Trimming took off 4 bases at V and 5 bases at J, with 31 bases between the two ends. The CDR3 extends over 20 amino acids.